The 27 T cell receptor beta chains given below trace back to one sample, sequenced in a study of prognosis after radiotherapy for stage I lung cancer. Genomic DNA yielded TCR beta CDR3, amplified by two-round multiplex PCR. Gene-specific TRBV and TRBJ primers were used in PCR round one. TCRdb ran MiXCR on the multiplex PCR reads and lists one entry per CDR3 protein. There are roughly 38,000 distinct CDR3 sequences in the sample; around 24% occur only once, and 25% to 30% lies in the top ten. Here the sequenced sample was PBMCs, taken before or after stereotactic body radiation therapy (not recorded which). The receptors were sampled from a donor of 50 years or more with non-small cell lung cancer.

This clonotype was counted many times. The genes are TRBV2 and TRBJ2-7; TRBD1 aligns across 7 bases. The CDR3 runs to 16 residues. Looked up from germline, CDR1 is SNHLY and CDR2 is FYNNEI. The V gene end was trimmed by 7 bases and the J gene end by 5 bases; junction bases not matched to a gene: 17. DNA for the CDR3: TGTGCCAGCACAATCTATACAACGGACAGGTGGGACGAGCAGTACTTC. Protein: CASTIYTTDRWDEQYF.

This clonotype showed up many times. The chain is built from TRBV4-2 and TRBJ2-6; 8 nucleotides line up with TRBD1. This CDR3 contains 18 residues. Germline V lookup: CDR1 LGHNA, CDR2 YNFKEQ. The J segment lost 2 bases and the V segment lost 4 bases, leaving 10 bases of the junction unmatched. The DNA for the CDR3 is TGTGCCAGCAGCCGAAGAGCGGGCAGGGGGCCTGGGGCCAACGTCCTGACTTTC. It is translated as CASSRRAGRGPGANVLTF.

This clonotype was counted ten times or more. The CDR3 loop reads CSARGDSRSNTGELFF. The CDR3 DNA is TGCAGTGCTAGAGGTGACAGCAGATCGAACACCGGGGAGCTGTTTTTT. The chain recombines TRBV20-1 with TRBJ2-2; weak D call: TRBD1 (5 bases). Germline CDR1 and CDR2: DFQATT and SNEGSKA (reference sequence). Trimming pared 1 base from V and 0 bases from J, leaving 12 bases between. The CDR3 extends over 16 amino acids.

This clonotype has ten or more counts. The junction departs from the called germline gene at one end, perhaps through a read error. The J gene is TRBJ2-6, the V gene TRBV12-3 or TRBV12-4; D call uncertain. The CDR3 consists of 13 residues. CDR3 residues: CASSRREASVLTF. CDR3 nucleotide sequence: TGTGCCAGCAGCCGCCGTGAGGCCAGCGTCCTGACTTTC.

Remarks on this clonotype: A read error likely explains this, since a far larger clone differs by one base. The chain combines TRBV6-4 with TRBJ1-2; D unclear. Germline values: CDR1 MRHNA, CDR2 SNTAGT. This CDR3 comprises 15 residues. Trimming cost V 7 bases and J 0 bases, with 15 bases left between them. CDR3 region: CASNEVGRPNYGYTF. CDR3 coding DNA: TGTGCCAGCAATGAAGTTGGGAGACCTAACTATGGCTACACCTTC.

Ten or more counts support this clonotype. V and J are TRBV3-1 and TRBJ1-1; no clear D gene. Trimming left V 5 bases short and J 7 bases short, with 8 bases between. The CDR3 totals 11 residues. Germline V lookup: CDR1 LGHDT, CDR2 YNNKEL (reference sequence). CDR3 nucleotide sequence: TGTGCCAGCAGCTCTTTGGGTGAAGCTTTCTTT. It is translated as CASSSLGEAFF.

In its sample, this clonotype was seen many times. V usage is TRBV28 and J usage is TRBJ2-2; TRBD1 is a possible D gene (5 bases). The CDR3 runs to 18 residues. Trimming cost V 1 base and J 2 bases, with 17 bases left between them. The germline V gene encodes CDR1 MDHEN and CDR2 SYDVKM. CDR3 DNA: TGTGCCAGCAGTTTATCGGTGGGGCTCGGTAGTAACACCGGGGAGCTGTTTTTT. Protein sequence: CASSLSVGLGSNTGELFF.

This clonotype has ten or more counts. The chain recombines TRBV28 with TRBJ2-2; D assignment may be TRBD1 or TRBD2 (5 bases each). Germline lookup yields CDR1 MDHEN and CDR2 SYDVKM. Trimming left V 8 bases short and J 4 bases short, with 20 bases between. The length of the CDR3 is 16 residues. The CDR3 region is CASGPREPAGTGELFF. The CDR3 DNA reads TGTGCCAGCGGACCCAGGGAACCGGCGGGCACCGGGGAGCTGTTTTTT.

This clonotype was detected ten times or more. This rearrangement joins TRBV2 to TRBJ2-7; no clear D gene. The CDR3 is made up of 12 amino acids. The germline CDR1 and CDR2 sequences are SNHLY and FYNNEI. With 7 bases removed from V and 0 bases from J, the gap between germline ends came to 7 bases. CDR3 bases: TGTGCCAGCACAGGACCCTCCTACGAGCAGTACTTC. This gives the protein CASTGPSYEQYF.

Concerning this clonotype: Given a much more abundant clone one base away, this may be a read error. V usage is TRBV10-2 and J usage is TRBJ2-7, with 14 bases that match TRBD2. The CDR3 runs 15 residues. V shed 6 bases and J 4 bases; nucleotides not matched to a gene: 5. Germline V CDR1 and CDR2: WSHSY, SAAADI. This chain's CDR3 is CASSRGTSGGYEQYF. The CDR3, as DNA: TGCGCCAGCAGCAGGGGGACTAGCGGGGGTTACGAGCAGTACTTC.

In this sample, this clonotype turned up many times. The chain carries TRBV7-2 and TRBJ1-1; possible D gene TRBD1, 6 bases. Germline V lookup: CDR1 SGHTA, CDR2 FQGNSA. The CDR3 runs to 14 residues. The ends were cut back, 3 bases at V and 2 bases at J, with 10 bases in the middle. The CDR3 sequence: CASSLGRGNTEAFF. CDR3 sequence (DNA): TGTGCCAGCAGCTTGGGCAGGGGAAACACTGAAGCTTTCTTT.

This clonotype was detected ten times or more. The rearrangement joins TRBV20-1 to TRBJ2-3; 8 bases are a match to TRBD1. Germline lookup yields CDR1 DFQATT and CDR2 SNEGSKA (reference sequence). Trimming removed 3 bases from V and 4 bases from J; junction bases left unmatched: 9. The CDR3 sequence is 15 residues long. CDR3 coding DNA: TGCAGTGCTAGGGGCCCTGGACAGGGCGCAGATACGCAGTATTTT. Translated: CSARGPGQGADTQYF.

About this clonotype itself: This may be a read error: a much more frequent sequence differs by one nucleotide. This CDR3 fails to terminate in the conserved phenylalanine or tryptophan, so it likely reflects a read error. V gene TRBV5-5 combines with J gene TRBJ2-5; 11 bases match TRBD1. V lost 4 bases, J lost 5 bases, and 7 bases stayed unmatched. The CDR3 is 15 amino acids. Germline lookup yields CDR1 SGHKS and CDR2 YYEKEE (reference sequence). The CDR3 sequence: CASSAPGQGVETQYL. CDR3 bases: TGTGCCAGCAGCGCCCCGGGACAGGGGGTTGAGACCCAGTACTTA.

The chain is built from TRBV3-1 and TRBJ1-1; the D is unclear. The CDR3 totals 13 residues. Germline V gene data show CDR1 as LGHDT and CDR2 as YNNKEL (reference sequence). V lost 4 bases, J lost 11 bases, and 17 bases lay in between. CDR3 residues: CASSLSEGVGAFF. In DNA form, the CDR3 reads TGTGCCAGCAGCCTCTCAGAGGGCGTGGGGGCTTTCTTT.

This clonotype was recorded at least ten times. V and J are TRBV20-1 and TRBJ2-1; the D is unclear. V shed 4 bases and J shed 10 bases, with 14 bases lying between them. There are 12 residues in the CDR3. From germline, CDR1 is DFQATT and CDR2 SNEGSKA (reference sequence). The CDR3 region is CSAIREVGEQFF. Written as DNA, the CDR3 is TGCAGTGCTATACGCGAAGTCGGCGAGCAGTTCTTC.

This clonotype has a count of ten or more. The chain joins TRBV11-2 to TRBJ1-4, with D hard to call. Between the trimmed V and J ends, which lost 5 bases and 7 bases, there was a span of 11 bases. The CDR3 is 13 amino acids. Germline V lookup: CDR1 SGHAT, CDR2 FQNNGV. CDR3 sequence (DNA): TGTGCCAGCAGCCGCAGCGGTCTTGAAAAACTGTTTTTT. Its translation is CASSRSGLEKLFF.

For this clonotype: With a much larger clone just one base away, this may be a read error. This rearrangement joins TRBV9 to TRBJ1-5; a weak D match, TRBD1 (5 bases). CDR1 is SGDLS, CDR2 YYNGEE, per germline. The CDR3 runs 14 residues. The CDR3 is CASIVGADNQPQHF. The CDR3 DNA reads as TGTGCCAGCATCGTAGGGGCAGACAATCAGCCCCAGCATTTT.

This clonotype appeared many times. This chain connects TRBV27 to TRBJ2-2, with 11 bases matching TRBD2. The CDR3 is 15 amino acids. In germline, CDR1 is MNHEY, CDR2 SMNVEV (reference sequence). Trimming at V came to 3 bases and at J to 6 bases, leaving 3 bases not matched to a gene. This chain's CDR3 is CASSLSSGGAGELFF. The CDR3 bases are TGTGCCAGCAGTTTGAGTAGCGGGGGGGCCGGGGAGCTGTTTTTT.

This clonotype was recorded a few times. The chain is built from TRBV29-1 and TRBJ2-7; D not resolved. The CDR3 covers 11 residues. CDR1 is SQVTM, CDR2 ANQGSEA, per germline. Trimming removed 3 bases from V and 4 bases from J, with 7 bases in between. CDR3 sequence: CSVERNYEQYF. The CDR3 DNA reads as TGCAGCGTTGAGCGGAATTACGAGCAGTACTTC.

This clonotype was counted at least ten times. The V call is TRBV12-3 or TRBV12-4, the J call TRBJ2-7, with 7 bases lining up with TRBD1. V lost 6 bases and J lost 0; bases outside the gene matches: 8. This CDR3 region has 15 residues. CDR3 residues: CASRLRQGPSYEQYF. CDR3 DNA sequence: TGTGCCAGCAGACTACGACAGGGCCCCTCCTACGAGCAGTACTTC.

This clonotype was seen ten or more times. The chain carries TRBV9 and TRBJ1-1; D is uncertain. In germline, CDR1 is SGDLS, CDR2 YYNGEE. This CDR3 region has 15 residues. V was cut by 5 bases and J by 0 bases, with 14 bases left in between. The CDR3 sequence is CASSLRERMNTEAFF. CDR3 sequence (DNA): TGTGCCAGCAGTTTAAGAGAGAGAATGAACACTGAAGCTTTCTTT.

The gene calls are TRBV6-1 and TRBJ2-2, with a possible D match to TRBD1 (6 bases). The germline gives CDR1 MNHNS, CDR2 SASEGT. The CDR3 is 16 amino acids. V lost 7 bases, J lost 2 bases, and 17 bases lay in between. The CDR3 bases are TGTGCCAGCAACCAGGGGACATCTGGAAACACCGGGGAGCTGTTTTTT. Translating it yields CASNQGTSGNTGELFF.

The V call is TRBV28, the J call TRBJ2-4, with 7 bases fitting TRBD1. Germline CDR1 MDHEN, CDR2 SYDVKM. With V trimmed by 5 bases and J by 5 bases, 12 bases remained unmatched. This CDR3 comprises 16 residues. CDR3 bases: TGTGCCAGCAGTCCACCGAGAGACAGGGTCCAAAACATTCAGTACTTC. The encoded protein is CASSPPRDRVQNIQYF. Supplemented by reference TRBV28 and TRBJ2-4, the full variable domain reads DVKVTQSSRYLVKRTGEKVFLECVQDMDHENMFWYRQDPGLGLRLIYFSYDVKMKEKGDIPEGYSVSREKKERFSLILESASTNQTSMYLCASSPPRDRVQNIQYFGAGTRLSVL.

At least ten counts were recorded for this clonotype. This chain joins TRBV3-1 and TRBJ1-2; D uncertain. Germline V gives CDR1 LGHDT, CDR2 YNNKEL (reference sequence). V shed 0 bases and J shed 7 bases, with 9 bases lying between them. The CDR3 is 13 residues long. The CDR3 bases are TGTGCCAGCAGCCAAGATTGGGGAAGTGGCTACACCTTC. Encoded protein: CASSQDWGSGYTF.

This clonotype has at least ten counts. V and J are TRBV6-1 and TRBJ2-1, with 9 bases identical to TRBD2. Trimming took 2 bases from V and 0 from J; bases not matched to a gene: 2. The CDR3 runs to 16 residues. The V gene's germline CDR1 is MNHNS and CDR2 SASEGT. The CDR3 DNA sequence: TGTGCCAGCAGTGAATATAGCGGGAGCTCCTACAATGAGCAGTTCTTC. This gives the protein CASSEYSGSSYNEQFF.

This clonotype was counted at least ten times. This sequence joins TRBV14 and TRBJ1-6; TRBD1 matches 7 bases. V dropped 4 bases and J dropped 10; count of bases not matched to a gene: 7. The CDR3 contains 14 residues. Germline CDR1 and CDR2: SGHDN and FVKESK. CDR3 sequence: CASSRNRGQSPLHF. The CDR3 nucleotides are TGTGCCAGCAGCCGAAACAGGGGTCAATCACCCCTCCACTTT.

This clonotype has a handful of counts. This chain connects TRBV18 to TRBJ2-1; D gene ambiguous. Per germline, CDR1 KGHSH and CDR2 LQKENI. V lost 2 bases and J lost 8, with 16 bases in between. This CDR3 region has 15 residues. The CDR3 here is CASSPVDTMNHEQFF. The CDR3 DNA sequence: TGTGCCAGCTCACCAGTAGACACCATGAACCATGAGCAGTTCTTC.